These 17 T cell receptor beta chains came from one sample sequenced in a study of T cells in Graves' hyperthyroidism and ophthalmopathy. Researchers took RNA transcripts and amplified the TCR beta CDR3 regions from them. The HTBI primer set served for first-round RT-PCR of the TCR CDR3. MiXCR, run by TCRdb on the multiplex PCR reads, gives a single entry per CDR3 protein. Among roughly 570,000 distinct CDR3 sequences listed, more than 45% were seen once. Specimen: peripheral blood or thyroid tissue (not recorded which). The source of these receptors is a young woman with Graves' hyperthyroidism.

Many counts were recorded for this clonotype. The chain links TRBV19 to TRBJ2-2; 8 bases are shared with TRBD1. Germline V gene sequence: CDR1 LNHDA, CDR2 SQIVND (reference sequence). The junction had 7 bases not matched to a gene; V was cut back by 3 bases and J by 4 bases. The CDR3 spans 16 residues. The CDR3 reads CASSMGQGAGTGELFF. DNA of the CDR3: TGTGCCAGTAGTATGGGGCAGGGGGCTGGCACCGGGGAGCTGTTTTTT.

This clonotype was seen at least ten times. The chain recombines TRBV5-4 with TRBJ2-2, with 8 bases fitting TRBD2. With 0 bases clipped from V and 5 bases from J, the junction kept 3 bases outside the gene matches. The CDR3 spans 15 residues. The germline V gene has CDR1 SGHNT and CDR2 YYREEE (reference sequence). CDR3 in DNA: TGTGCCAGCAGCTTGGCCTCTAGCGGGACCGGGGAGCTGTTTTTT. Protein sequence: CASSLASSGTGELFF.

This clonotype came up once. The chain has TRBV2 and TRBJ2-3, with 10 bases lining up with TRBD2. This CDR3 has 16 amino acids. The germline V gene encodes CDR1 SNHLY and CDR2 FYNNEI. V trimming: 1 base; J trimming: 0 bases; junction bases outside the gene matches: 1. CDR3 amino acids: CASSEGTSGSTDTQYF. CDR3 DNA sequence: TGTGCCAGCAGTGAAGGGACTAGCGGTAGCACAGATACGCAGTATTTT.

This rearrangement joins TRBV29-1 to TRBJ2-5; D ambiguous. In germline, CDR1 is SQVTM, CDR2 ANQGSEA. The CDR3 has 10 residues. Trimming removed 8 bases from V and 5 bases from J, with 9 bases in between. For the CDR3, the DNA is TGCAGCTTAAGTGGTGAGACCCAGTACTTC. Translated: CSLSGETQYF. The entire variable domain, with the rest obtained from reference TRBV29-1 and TRBJ2-5, is as follows: SAVISQKPSRDICQRGTSLTIQCQVDSQVTMMFWYRQQPGQSLTLIATANQGSEATYESGFVIDKFPISRPNLTFSTLTVSNMSPEDSSIYLCSLSGETQYFGPGTRLLVL.

V usage is TRBV12-3 or TRBV12-4 and J usage is TRBJ1-2; D not resolved. Trimming took off 5 bases at V and 7 bases at J, with 8 bases between the two ends. The CDR3 runs to 11 residues. The CDR3 sequence is CASSPEGGYTF. DNA for the CDR3: TGTGCCAGCAGTCCCGAGGGTGGCTACACCTTC.

This chain links TRBV7-9 with TRBJ2-1; no firm D call. The V end was cut by 4 bases, the J end by 9 bases, with 7 bases between. Per germline, CDR1 SEHNR and CDR2 FQNEAQ (reference sequence). There are 11 residues in the CDR3. Here the CDR3 reads CASSSGSEQFF. DNA for the CDR3: TGTGCCAGCAGCTCAGGCAGTGAGCAGTTCTTC.

The rearrangement joins TRBV2 to TRBJ2-7, with 9 bases matching TRBD1. CDR3 length equals 13 residues. CDR1 is SNHLY, CDR2 FYNNEI, per germline. After removal of 7 bases from V and 3 bases from J, the junction contained 4 bases not matched to a gene. The CDR3 DNA reads TGTGCCAGCATGGGACAGGGTCACTACGAGCAGTACTTC. Its protein product is CASMGQGHYEQYF. Together with reference TRBV2 and TRBJ2-7, the CDR3 gives the full variable domain: EPEVTQTPSHQVTQMGQEVILRCVPISNHLYFYWYRQILGQKVEFLVSFYNNEISEKSEIFDDQFSVERPDGSNFTLKIRSTKLEDSAMYFCASMGQGHYEQYFGPGTRLTVT.

This clonotype was observed at least ten times. This chain connects TRBV2 to TRBJ2-5; 10 bases agree with TRBD2. With 6 bases clipped from V and 9 bases from J, the junction kept 10 bases outside the gene matches. The CDR3 has 14 amino acids. The germline V gene has CDR1 SNHLY and CDR2 FYNNEI. CDR3 amino acids: CASRTGTSDLAQYF. CDR3 bases: TGTGCCAGCAGGACCGGGACTAGCGATTTGGCCCAGTACTTC.

Comment on this clonotype: The junction shows a germline mismatch at one end, possibly a read error. The rearrangement links TRBV24-1 to TRBJ1-1; D is ambiguous. CDR3 length equals 13 residues. Germline-derived CDR1 and CDR2 are KGHDR and SFDVKD. The CDR3: CATSALGGTGAFF. The CDR3 bases are TGTGCCACCAGTGCTTTGGGAGGCACGGGGGCTTTCTTT.

This clonotype was seen a single time. The rearrangement joins TRBV7-9 to TRBJ2-5; perhaps TRBD1 as D (6 bases). CDR1 SEHNR and CDR2 FQNEAQ come from the germline V gene (reference sequence). With 5 bases removed from V and 12 bases from J, the gap between germline ends came to 16 bases. The CDR3 totals 12 residues. In DNA, the CDR3 is TGTGCCAGCAGCCCGCCGACAGGCAACAAGTACTTC. It is translated as CASSPPTGNKYF.

Ten or more counts support this clonotype. The V gene is TRBV5-1, the J gene TRBJ1-1, with D possibly TRBD1 on 6 matching bases. Deletions cut 4 bases from V and 4 bases from J, with 14 bases between. This CDR3 has 14 amino acids. CDR1 is SGHRS and CDR2 is YFSETQ in the germline V gene. The CDR3 coding sequence is TGCGCCAGCAGCCGTACAGGGCCTAGCACTGAAGCTTTCTTT. Encoded protein: CASSRTGPSTEAFF.

The chain carries TRBV6-5 and TRBJ1-2, with D unresolved. The CDR3 has 15 residues. V was pared by 6 bases and J by 2 bases, with 16 bases between. Germline CDR1 is MNHEY and CDR2 is SVGAGI. Here the CDR3 reads CASREDGGWNYGYTF. The CDR3 nucleotides read TGTGCCAGCAGGGAGGACGGCGGTTGGAACTATGGCTACACCTTC.

This clonotype was picked up many times. V and J are TRBV5-8 and TRBJ2-7, with D uncertain. The V and J ends lost 0 bases and 0 bases respectively, with 10 bases between them. The CDR3 totals 15 residues. Germline assignment: CDR1 SGHTS and CDR2 YDEGEE. The DNA for the CDR3 is TGTGCCAGCAGCTTGGGGTCGCCGTTCTCCTACGAGCAGTACTTC. Amino acids: CASSLGSPFSYEQYF.

The J gene is TRBJ2-5, the V gene TRBV19; no definite D call. The V end was cut by 8 bases, the J end by 6 bases, with 13 bases between. This CDR3 has 12 residues. Germline assignment: CDR1 LNHDA and CDR2 SQIVND (reference sequence). CDR3 nucleotides: TGTGCCAGTGCTCGAGGCAGGCAGACCCAGTACTTC. This codes for CASARGRQTQYF.

The CDR3 region has the DNA TGCGCCAGCAGCTTGTCCATCCCGGGACTAGCGGGAGAGACCCAGTACTTC. Its translation: CASSLSIPGLAGETQYF. V usage is TRBV5-1 and J usage is TRBJ2-5, with 12 bases identical to TRBD2. Trimming cost V 1 base and J 4 bases; bases outside gene matches: 8. Germline-derived CDR1 and CDR2 are SGHRS and YFSETQ. The CDR3 consists of 17 residues.

A word on this clonotype: Sequence at one end of the junction differs from germline and may be a read error. This sequence joins TRBV2 and TRBJ1-2; D possibly corresponds to TRBD1 (6 bases). This CDR3 has 15 amino acids. The germline CDR1 and CDR2 sequences are SNHLY and FYNNEI. This CDR3 reads CASSEGAGASYGYAF. The CDR3 nucleotides read TGTGCCAGCAGTGAAGGGGCAGGGGCAAGCTATGGCTACGCCTTC.

This chain uses TRBV10-3 with TRBJ1-2; D gene uncertain. This CDR3 region has 17 residues. Germline V gene sequence: CDR1 ENHRY, CDR2 SYGVKD. V was shortened by 3 bases and J by 0 bases, with 17 bases between the two germline ends. CDR3 nucleotide sequence: TGTGCCATCAGTGAACTTGTTGGGGAAGAAGCTAACTATGGCTACACCTTC. It encodes CAISELVGEEANYGYTF.